The present TCR beta chain was sequenced within a study of cytomegalovirus exposure and HLA in healthy donors. The overall study: Unique TCR beta sequences numbering approximately 120 million came from about 179 million T cells in an earlier analysis. For the 300 to 450 genotyped donors, around 76% fell within the Caucasian-associated ancestry cluster.

Unrecorded immune exposure was likely among donors, who were nominally healthy when sampled. Use of 60 Vbeta and 13 Jbeta primers characterized the PCR. The table came from immunoSEQ multiplex PCR; TCRdb's copy has only in-frame clones and leaves some out. This sample has 140,000 or so clones; 65% to 75% occur once, and the top ten carry about 4.5%. Details on this clone: Its target is not known.

Study-wide results and limits: When the data were analyzed later, several of the most significant clusters appeared to be linked to common viral pathogens.

With 4 bases removed from V and 0 bases from J, the gap between germline ends came to 10 bases. This CDR3 has 16 amino acids. Germline V lookup: CDR1 MNHEY, CDR2 SVGAGI. The rearrangement uses TRBV6-5 and TRBJ1-6; D is unclear. Sequenced material: PBMCs. The TCR sequence derives from a man aged 55-75 years in good health and CMV-seronegative. The CDR3 here is CASSSPGSSYNSPLHF. CDR3 sequence (DNA): TGTGCCAGCAGTTCGCCGGGGAGCTCCTATAATTCACCCCTCCACTTT.